These 32 T cell receptor beta chains came from one sample sequenced in a study of cytomegalovirus exposure and HLA in healthy donors. In the PCR, 60 Vbeta and 13 Jbeta primers were used. This table comes from immunoSEQ multiplex PCR, and its TCRdb copy is limited to in-frame clones, with some not included. The table records about 100,000 clones, just under 80% of them present only once. Sequenced: PBMCs. These receptors were collected from a man aged 30 to 39 in good health and CMV-seronegative.

The J gene is TRBJ2-2, the V gene TRBV5-1; 7 bases are a match to TRBD2. Germline trimming cut 3 bases from V and 0 bases from J; bases unmatched to any gene: 11. From germline, CDR1 is SGHRS and CDR2 YFSETQ. CDR3 size: 18 residues. CDR3 in amino acids: CASSWAPSGQTNTGELFF. The CDR3 DNA sequence: TGCGCCAGCAGCTGGGCCCCTAGCGGACAAACGAACACCGGGGAGCTGTTTTTT.

J is TRBJ2-1 and V is TRBV4-1; TRBD2 aligns across 12 bases. The CDR3 runs to 20 residues. With 4 bases clipped from V and 3 bases from J, the junction kept 16 bases outside the gene matches. The germline gives CDR1 MGHRA, CDR2 YSYEKL. The CDR3 DNA reads as TGCGCCAGCAGCCCCCGACTAGCGGGAGACTCGGTCGCGGGCTACAATGAGCAGTTCTTC. It codes for CASSPRLAGDSVAGYNEQFF.

This chain links TRBV4-3 with TRBJ1-5, with D perhaps matching TRBD1 (5 bases). The CDR3 runs 15 residues. Trimming pared 0 bases from V and 5 bases from J, leaving 11 bases between. Germline V gene sequence: CDR1 LGHNA, CDR2 YSLEER. This CDR3 reads CASSQDWGGDQPQHF. The CDR3 bases are TGCGCCAGCAGCCAAGATTGGGGCGGGGATCAGCCCCAGCATTTT.

The chain carries TRBV30 and TRBJ1-6; 7 bases match TRBD1. V lost 2 bases, J lost 5 bases, and 12 bases stayed unmatched. Germline-derived CDR1 and CDR2 are GTSNPN and SVGIG (reference sequence). The CDR3 length is 17 residues. CDR3 in amino acids: CAWSPPGGTADNSPLHF. CDR3 coding DNA: TGTGCCTGGAGTCCCCCTGGAGGGACAGCTGATAATTCACCCCTCCACTTT.

The chain links TRBV6-6 to TRBJ1-4; possible D gene TRBD1, 5 bases. This CDR3 spans 13 amino acids. CDR1 is MNHNY, CDR2 SVGAGI, per germline (reference sequence). V was cut by 5 bases and J by 7 bases, with 11 bases left in between. The CDR3 DNA reads TGTGCCAGCAGTGGCGGGACCGGTGAAAAACTGTTTTTT. Amino acids: CASSGGTGEKLFF.

This chain joins TRBV12-5 and TRBJ1-2, with 9 positions matching TRBD1. The length of the CDR3 is 14 residues. CDR1 and CDR2 (germline): LGHNT, FRNRAP. V shed 5 bases and J 6 bases; nucleotides not matched to a gene: 7. This CDR3 reads CASGTWTGVNGYTF. CDR3 nucleotides: TGTGCTAGTGGTACCTGGACAGGGGTGAATGGCTACACCTTC. The full variable domain, in which reference TRBV12-5 and TRBJ1-2 provide the parts outside the CDR3, is DARVTQTPRHKVTEMGQEVTMRCQPILGHNTVFWYRQTMMQGLELLAYFRNRAPLDDSGMPKDRFSAEMPDATLATLKIQPSEPRDSAVYFCASGTWTGVNGYTFGSGTRLTVV.

The V call is TRBV5-6, the J call TRBJ2-1, with TRBD2 as a possible D gene (5 bases). This CDR3 region has 14 residues. Deletions cut 4 bases from V and 6 bases from J, with 14 bases between. The germline V gene encodes CDR1 SGHDT and CDR2 YYEEEE. The CDR3 sequence: CASSPRGVGNEQFF. CDR3 bases: TGTGCCAGCAGCCCCCGGGGAGTCGGCAATGAGCAGTTCTTC.

Concerning this clone: The same CDR3 is also encoded by other DNA sequences in this sample. The chain combines TRBV9 with TRBJ1-1; D gene ambiguous. Trimming left V 0 bases short and J 3 bases short, with 9 bases between. Germline CDR1 is SGDLS and CDR2 is YYNGEE. CDR3 length equals 14 residues. The CDR3 DNA reads TGTGCCAGCAGCGTAGCGGGTGGAGACACTGAAGCTTTCTTT. Protein product: CASSVAGGDTEAFF. Based on the CDR3 plus reference TRBV9 and TRBJ1-1, the full variable domain is DSGVTQTPKHLITATGQRVTLRCSPRSGDLSVYWYQQSLDQGLQFLIQYYNGEERAKGNILERFSAQQFPDLHSELNLSSLELGDSALYFCASSVAGGDTEAFFGQGTRLTVV.

The chain joins TRBV27 to TRBJ2-7; D possibly corresponds to TRBD1 (6 bases). CDR1 MNHEY and CDR2 SMNVEV come from the germline V gene (reference sequence). The CDR3 is made up of 15 amino acids. V lost 5 bases, J lost 3 bases, and 17 bases lay in between. The CDR3 loop reads CASSRQDGGFYEQYF. In nucleotides, the CDR3 is TGTGCCAGCAGTAGACAGGACGGTGGTTTCTACGAGCAGTACTTC.

In this sample, this clone turned up once. The chain couples TRBV2 to TRBJ2-2; 7 nucleotides agree with TRBD1. The V segment lost 3 bases and the J segment 3 bases; nucleotides outside the gene matches: 4. The CDR3 totals 15 residues. Germline V gene lookup returns CDR1 SNHLY and CDR2 FYNNEI. CDR3: CASSEQGQHTGELFF. CDR3 sequence (DNA): TGTGCCAGCAGTGAGCAGGGACAGCACACCGGGGAGCTGTTTTTT.

This clone came up a few times. The chain carries TRBV7-3 and TRBJ2-2; 10 bases are a match to TRBD1. Germline assignment: CDR1 SGHTA and CDR2 FQGTGA. The CDR3 totals 17 residues. The junction had 7 bases not matched to a gene; V was cut back by 5 bases and J by 1 base. As DNA, the CDR3 is TGTGCCAGCAGCAGGGGACAGGGGCGCGTGAACACCGGGGAGCTGTTTTTT. Amino acid sequence: CASSRGQGRVNTGELFF.

The V and J genes are TRBV7-9 and TRBJ1-1; 10 bases agree with TRBD1. This CDR3 comprises 13 residues. Germline values: CDR1 SEHNR, CDR2 FQNEAQ (reference sequence). V trimming: 5 bases; J trimming: 5 bases; junction bases outside the gene matches: 2. CDR3 nucleotide sequence: TGTGCCAGCAGCAGACAGGGGGCGACTGAAGCTTTCTTT. This gives the protein CASSRQGATEAFF. The complete variable domain, with remaining parts taken from reference TRBV7-9 and TRBJ1-1, reads DTGVSQNPRHKITKRGQNVTFRCDPISEHNRLYWYRQTLGQGPEFLTYFQNEAQLEKSRLLSDRFSAERPKGSFSTLEIQRTEQGDSAMYLCASSRQGATEAFFGQGTRLTVV.

As to this clone: This CDR3 is also generated by other DNA sequences in the sample. The V and J genes are TRBV2 and TRBJ1-1; perhaps TRBD1 as D (5 bases). Germline values: CDR1 SNHLY, CDR2 FYNNEI. Trimming pared 4 bases from V and 5 bases from J, leaving 11 bases between. There are 13 residues in the CDR3. CDR3 in DNA: TGTGCCAGCAGTGTTATATCAGGGACTGAAGCTTTCTTT. Amino acid sequence: CASSVISGTEAFF.

The chain joins TRBV5-4 to TRBJ2-5; 10 nucleotides agree with TRBD1. There are 15 residues in the CDR3. The junction had 8 bases not matched to a gene; V was cut back by 5 bases and J by 4 bases. Germline V lookup: CDR1 SGHNT, CDR2 YYREEE (reference sequence). The CDR3 loop is CASRRQGARSETQYF. DNA for the CDR3: TGTGCCAGCAGAAGACAGGGGGCCCGGTCAGAGACCCAGTACTTC.

This chain links TRBV5-1 with TRBJ1-2; TRBD1 matches at 8 bases. The CDR3 length is 13 residues. The germline CDR1 and CDR2 sequences are SGHRS and YFSETQ. The ends lost 4 bases at V and 10 bases at J; junction bases unmatched: 9. CDR3 sequence reads: CASSIGTGSDYTF. The CDR3 DNA follows: TGCGCCAGCAGCATAGGGACAGGTTCCGACTACACCTTC.

This clone was recorded a few times. The chain employs TRBV9 and TRBJ2-5; 11 nucleotides match TRBD2. Germline V gene lookup returns CDR1 SGDLS and CDR2 YYNGEE. Trimming removed 3 bases from V and 5 bases from J; junction bases left unmatched: 9. This CDR3 spans 16 amino acids. The CDR3 bases are TGTGCCAGCAGCGACGGTAGCGGGGGGGCCTTTGAGACCCAGTACTTC. It encodes CASSDGSGGAFETQYF. Using reference TRBV9 and TRBJ2-5 for the parts outside the CDR3, the full variable domain is DSGVTQTPKHLITATGQRVTLRCSPRSGDLSVYWYQQSLDQGLQFLIQYYNGEERAKGNILERFSAQQFPDLHSELNLSSLELGDSALYFCASSDGSGGAFETQYFGPGTRLLVL.

The chain recombines TRBV30 with TRBJ2-5; perhaps TRBD1 as D (5 bases). This CDR3 is built from 12 residues. The V gene lost 4 bases and the J gene lost 5 bases, with 11 bases spanning the gap. CDR1 GTSNPN and CDR2 SVGIG come from the germline V gene (reference sequence). CDR3 sequence (DNA): TGTGCCTGGACCAGGGCCCAGGAGACCCAGTACTTC. Amino acids: CAWTRAQETQYF.

As DNA, the CDR3 is TGCAGCGCCGGGCGGGCGGAGACCCAGTACTTC. Protein: CSAGRAETQYF. The chain has TRBV29-1 and TRBJ2-5; weak D call: TRBD2 (5 bases). The CDR3 totals 11 residues. Germline V CDR1 and CDR2: SQVTM, ANQGSEA. The V end was cut by 7 bases, the J end by 5 bases, with 11 bases between.

CDR3 in amino acids: CASSVQGYSEQFF. CDR3 nucleotide sequence: TGTGCCAGCAGTGTCCAGGGTTATAGTGAGCAGTTCTTC. The chain links TRBV2 to TRBJ2-1; tentatively, D is TRBD1 (5 bases). Trimming pared 4 bases from V and 9 bases from J, leaving 13 bases between. The length of the CDR3 is 13 residues. Germline CDR1 and CDR2: SNHLY and FYNNEI.

This clone has ten or more counts. The rearrangement links TRBV5-1 to TRBJ1-4; unclear D gene. Germline V gives CDR1 SGHRS, CDR2 YFSETQ. With 4 bases removed from V and 0 bases from J, the gap between germline ends came to 10 bases. The CDR3 totals 15 residues. CDR3 protein: CASSRTGATNEKLFF. Written as DNA, the CDR3 is TGCGCCAGCAGCAGGACCGGGGCAACTAATGAAAAACTGTTTTTT.

The chain recombines TRBV27 with TRBJ2-6, with TRBD1 matching over 8 bases. Per the germline V gene, CDR1 is MNHEY and CDR2 is SMNVEV (reference sequence). Trimming cost V 0 bases and J 0 bases; bases outside gene matches: 7. CDR3 length: 19 amino acids. The CDR3 region is CASSLSQGAILSGANVLTF. CDR3 in DNA: TGTGCCAGCAGTTTATCGCAGGGGGCCATCCTCTCTGGGGCCAACGTCCTGACTTTC.

The V call is TRBV6-1, the J call TRBJ2-3; D is unresolved. CDR1 and CDR2 from the germline V gene are MNHNS and SASEGT. With 1 base removed from V and 1 base from J, the gap between germline ends came to 9 bases. The CDR3 totals 15 residues. DNA for the CDR3: TGTGCCAGCAGTGAAGGTCGGCAGGGCACAGATACGCAGTATTTT. Its protein product is CASSEGRQGTDTQYF.

The rearrangement links TRBV4-1 to TRBJ1-2; 9 bases agree with TRBD1. This CDR3 spans 17 amino acids. Per the germline V gene, CDR1 is MGHRA and CDR2 is YSYEKL. V shed 3 bases, J shed 0 bases, and the junction held 8 bases outside the gene matches. CDR3 coding DNA: TGCGCCAGCAGCCAGGGGGACAGGGCCGAGCCTAACTATGGCTACACCTTC. Translation: CASSQGDRAEPNYGYTF.

V and J are TRBV14 and TRBJ1-2, with TRBD1 as a possible D gene (5 bases). V gave up 4 bases and J gave up 4 bases, with 16 bases separating them. The length of the CDR3 is 15 residues. CDR1 is SGHDN and CDR2 is FVKESK in the germline V gene. The CDR3 region is CASSPRKDKGYGYTF. In DNA form, the CDR3 reads TGTGCCAGCAGCCCCCGAAAGGACAAGGGCTATGGCTACACCTTC.

The chain uses TRBV30 and TRBJ2-3, with D maybe TRBD2 (5 bases). V was shortened by 2 bases and J by 5 bases, with 5 bases between the two germline ends. The germline V gene encodes CDR1 GTSNPN and CDR2 SVGIG (reference sequence). The length of the CDR3 is 11 residues. The CDR3 region is CAWSRGDTQYF. For the CDR3, the DNA is TGTGCCTGGAGTCGGGGAGATACGCAGTATTTT.

The CDR3 is CAWAHGEAGTGELFF. The CDR3 region has the DNA TGTGCCTGGGCCCATGGGGAGGCGGGCACCGGGGAGCTGTTTTTT. V gene TRBV30 combines with J gene TRBJ2-2; TRBD2 might be the D (6 bases). The CDR3 sequence is 15 residues long. With 5 bases removed from V and 4 bases from J, the gap between germline ends came to 17 bases. Germline V gene lookup returns CDR1 GTSNPN and CDR2 SVGIG (reference sequence).

The V gene is TRBV27, the J gene TRBJ2-7; D is perhaps TRBD1 (5 bases). Germline V gene data show CDR1 as MNHEY and CDR2 as SMNVEV (reference sequence). This CDR3 comprises 13 residues. Deletions cut 3 bases from V and 4 bases from J, with 10 bases between. CDR3 bases: TGTGCCAGCAGTTTGGACAACACATACGAGCAGTACTTC. Amino acid sequence: CASSLDNTYEQYF.

The rearrangement uses TRBV5-1 and TRBJ2-3; no reliable D call. The CDR3 totals 13 residues. V dropped 4 bases and J dropped 6 bases, with 12 bases sitting between them. Germline values: CDR1 SGHRS, CDR2 YFSETQ. In DNA form, the CDR3 reads TGCGCCAGCAGCCTAGGAGCCGGCGATACGCAGTATTTT. This encodes CASSLGAGDTQYF.

The rearrangement joins TRBV5-4 to TRBJ1-2, with 9 bases lining up with TRBD1. This CDR3 contains 13 residues. The germline V gene has CDR1 SGHNT and CDR2 YYREEE (reference sequence). V shed 4 bases and J 7 bases; nucleotides not matched to a gene: 5. The CDR3 sequence is CASSGDRVFGYTF. The DNA of the CDR3 is TGTGCCAGCAGCGGGGACAGGGTCTTTGGCTACACCTTC.

This chain uses TRBV5-4 with TRBJ2-7; maybe TRBD2 (6 bases). Germline V gene data show CDR1 as SGHNT and CDR2 as YYREEE (reference sequence). The CDR3 has 13 residues. V dropped 4 bases and J dropped 7 bases, with 15 bases sitting between them. CDR3 in DNA: TGTGCCAGCAGCCAGACTACCGCGGGGGAGCAGTACTTC. This sequence encodes CASSQTTAGEQYF.

This clone was counted a few times. The V gene is TRBV19, the J gene TRBJ2-3, with 12 bases aligning to TRBD2. The CDR3 has 18 amino acids. V was pared by 6 bases and J by 3 bases, with 13 bases of the junction left unmatched. Germline assignment: CDR1 LNHDA and CDR2 SQIVND (reference sequence). DNA of the CDR3: TGTGCCAGTAGCGGCCTAGCGGGAGGGCCAGTTAGAACAGATACGCAGTATTTT. Protein sequence: CASSGLAGGPVRTDTQYF.

V is TRBV5-1 and J is TRBJ2-5, with 7 bases lining up with TRBD1. The CDR3 runs 15 residues. The germline V gene encodes CDR1 SGHRS and CDR2 YFSETQ. After removal of 6 bases from V and 3 bases from J, the junction contained 11 bases not matched to a gene. The CDR3 DNA is TGCGCCAGCACCGATCCGGGACAGAGCAAAGAGACCCAGTACTTC. Translated: CASTDPGQSKETQYF.